The rows below give T cell receptor beta chains drawn from one sample of a study of radiation and T cells in renal cell carcinoma. Produced via immunoSEQ multiplex PCR; TCRdb's table is partial and in-frame only. Of some 14,000 clones in the sample, less than 65% were seen once. Source: tumor tissue, taken from a patient whose treatment included radiotherapy and nephrectomy. These receptors all come from a woman between 65 and 79 years old with renal cell carcinoma. The CDR3 runs from the conserved cysteine through the conserved F or W. A D gene is named only where the DNA matches it firmly. Only some rows state a clone size, as once, few, many or a class for expanded clones.

CDR3 DNA | CDR3 protein | D gene | J gene | V gene | clone size
TGTGCCAGCAGCACACAGGGGGCTGGCTACACCTTC | CASSTQGAGYTF | TRBD1 | TRBJ1-2 | TRBV7-8 | few
TGTGCCAGCTCACCACAGCGCGGGGGAAGCACAGATACGCAGTATTTT | CASSPQRGGSTDTQYF | TRBD2 | TRBJ2-3 | TRBV18 | few
TGCGCCAGCAGCCAAGATCCCGGACCTAACTATGGCTACACCTTC | CASSQDPGPNYGYTF | NA | TRBJ1-2 | TRBV4-3 | NA
TGTGCCAGCAGTGAAGCCCTCAATCAGCCCCAGCATTTT | CASSEALNQPQHF | NA | TRBJ1-5 | TRBV6-1 | once
TGTGCCAGCAGCTTACATGGTGCAACTAATGAAAAACTGTTTTTT | CASSLHGATNEKLFF | NA | TRBJ1-4 | TRBV7-8 | NA
TGCGCCAGCAGCCAAGGAGGAAACAGGGGGGTTTTTGGCTACACCTTC | CASSQGGNRGVFGYTF | TRBD1 | TRBJ1-2 | TRBV4-1 | NA
TGTGCCAGCAGCCAAAGACGGACCCCCCTTGGATCCTACAATGAGCAGTTCTTC | CASSQRRTPLGSYNEQFF | NA | TRBJ2-1 | TRBV14 | once
TGTGCCAGTAGTAACCGACAGGGGGCGGTTGGCGGGGAGCTGTTTTTT | CASSNRQGAVGGELFF | TRBD1 | TRBJ2-2 | TRBV19 | NA
TGTGCCATCACCCCGGACAGGGGCTCTGGAAACACCATATATTTT | CAITPDRGSGNTIYF | TRBD1 | TRBJ1-3 | TRBV10-3 | NA
TGTGCCAGCACCAATTACCGGGGGGCGGGAAACACCATATATTTT | CASTNYRGAGNTIYF | NA | TRBJ1-3 | TRBV11-2 | few
TGTGCCAGCAGTTTAGTCAGGGCGGTAGGTGAGCAGTTCTTC | CASSLVRAVGEQFF | NA | TRBJ2-1 | TRBV27 | NA
TGTGCCAGCAGTGCCATACAGGGGATGGAGGCCACTGAAGCTTTCTTT | CASSAIQGMEATEAFF | TRBD1 | TRBJ1-1 | TRBV27 | NA
TGCAGCGTTGAACTCTCTGGAAACACCATATATTTT | CSVELSGNTIYF | NA | TRBJ1-3 | TRBV29-1 | NA
TGTGCCAGTAGCCTAAACAGGGGTGGCTACACCTTC | CASSLNRGGYTF | TRBD1 | TRBJ1-2 | TRBV19 | NA